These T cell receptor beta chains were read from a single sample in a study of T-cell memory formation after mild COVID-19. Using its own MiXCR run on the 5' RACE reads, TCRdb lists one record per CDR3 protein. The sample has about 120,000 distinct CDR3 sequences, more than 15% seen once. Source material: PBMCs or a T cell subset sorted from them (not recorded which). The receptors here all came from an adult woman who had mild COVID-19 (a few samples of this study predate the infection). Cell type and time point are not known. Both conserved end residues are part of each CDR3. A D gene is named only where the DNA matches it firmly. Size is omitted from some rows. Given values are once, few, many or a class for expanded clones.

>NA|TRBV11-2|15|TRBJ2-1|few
TGTGCCAGCAGCCATCAGGGCATAACCTACAATGAGCAGTTCTTC
CASSHQGITYNEQFF
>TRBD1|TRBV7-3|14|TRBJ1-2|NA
TGTGCCAGCAGCACCGGACAGGGTGCCCATGGCTACACCTTC
CASSTGQGAHGYTF
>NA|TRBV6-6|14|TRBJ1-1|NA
TGTGCCAGCACCCCCGGAGGTAGGAATACTGAAGCTTTCTTT
CASTPGGRNTEAFF
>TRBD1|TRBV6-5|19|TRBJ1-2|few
TGTGCCAGCAGTTACGGTTGGAGGGGGCCCGGGCCACGTTCAGGAGGCTACACCTTC
CASSYGWRGPGPRSGGYTF
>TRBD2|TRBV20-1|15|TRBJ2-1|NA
TGCAGTGCTAGAGATGCTAGCGGGAGGGCGAATGAGCAGTTCTTC
CSARDASGRANEQFF
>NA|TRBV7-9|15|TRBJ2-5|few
TGTGCCAGCAGCTTAGAAGGGCTTGGTGGGGAGACCCAGTACTTC
CASSLEGLGGETQYF
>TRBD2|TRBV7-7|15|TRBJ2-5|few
TGTGCCAGCAGCCAGACTAGCGGGGGTGGGGAGACCCAGTACTTC
CASSQTSGGGETQYF
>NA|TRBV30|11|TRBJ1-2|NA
TGTGCCTGGAGACCCGACTATGGCTACACCTTC
CAWRPDYGYTF
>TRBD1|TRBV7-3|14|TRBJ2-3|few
TGTGCCAGCAGCCACCGGGACAGGGCTAATACGCAGTATTTT
CASSHRDRANTQYF
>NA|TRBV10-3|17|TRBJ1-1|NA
TGTGCCATCAGTGAGTCGGTAGGCAGGGTCGAGAACACTGAAGCTTTCTTT
CAISESVGRVENTEAFF
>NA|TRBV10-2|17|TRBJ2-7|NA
TGCGCCAGCAGTGAGAGCTACCAGGGGCCTCCCTCCTACGAGCAGTACTTC
CASSESYQGPPSYEQYF
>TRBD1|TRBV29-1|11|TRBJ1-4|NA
TGCAGCGGACAGGGGAATGAAAAACTGTTTTTT
CSGQGNEKLFF
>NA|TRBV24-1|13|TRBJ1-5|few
TGTGCCACCAGTGAGTTCACCAATCAGCCCCAGCATTTT
CATSEFTNQPQHF
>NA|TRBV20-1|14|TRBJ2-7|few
TGCAGTGCTAGAGTTCGACAGTATCCCTACGAGCAGTACTTC
CSARVRQYPYEQYF
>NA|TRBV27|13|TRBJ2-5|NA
TGTGCCAGCAGCCTGCACAGTCAAGAGACCCAGTACTTC
CASSLHSQETQYF
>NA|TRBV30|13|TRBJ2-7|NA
TGTGCCTGGAGTGGAGAGTGGTCCTCTATTAGGTACTTC
CAWSGEWSSIRYF
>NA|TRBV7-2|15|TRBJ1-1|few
TGTGCCAGCAGCTCTCGGACCTTGCGGGGGACTGAAGCTTTCTTT
CASSSRTLRGTEAFF
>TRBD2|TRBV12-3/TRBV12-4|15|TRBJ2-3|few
TGTGCCAGCAGGACTAGCGGGGCGAGCACAGATACGCAGTATTTT
CASRTSGASTDTQYF
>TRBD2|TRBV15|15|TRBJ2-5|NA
TGTGCCACCAGCAGATCCCTAGCGGCCCAAGAGACCCAGTACTTC
CATSRSLAAQETQYF
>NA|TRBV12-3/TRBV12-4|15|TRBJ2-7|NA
TGTGCCAGCAGTGAGACCGACAGGCCCCCGGACGAGCAGTACTTC
CASSETDRPPDEQYF
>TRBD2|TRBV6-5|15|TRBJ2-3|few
TGTGCCAGCAGTTACGGGACTAGCGGGCATCGTACGCAGTATTTT
CASSYGTSGHRTQYF
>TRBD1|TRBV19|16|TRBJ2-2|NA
TGTGCCAGTAGTAGCCCCAGGGGGATTAACACCGGGGAGCTGTTTTTT
CASSSPRGINTGELFF
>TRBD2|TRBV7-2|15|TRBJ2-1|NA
TGTGCCAGCAGCACCGGGACTAGCGACCACAATGAGCAGTTCTTC
CASSTGTSDHNEQFF
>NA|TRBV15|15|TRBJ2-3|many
TGTGCCACCAGCATACGGAGCGGGCATGGAGATACGCAGTATTTT
CATSIRSGHGDTQYF
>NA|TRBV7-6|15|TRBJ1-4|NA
TGTGCCAGCAGCTTTTCAGACAGCTCTAATGAAAAACTGTTTTTT
CASSFSDSSNEKLFF
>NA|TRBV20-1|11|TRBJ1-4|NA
TGCAGTGCAGAAATTAATGAAAAACTGTTTTTT
CSAEINEKLFF
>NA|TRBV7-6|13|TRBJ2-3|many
TGTGCCAGCAGCTCCTTCTTGGGAGATACGCAGTATTTT
CASSSFLGDTQYF
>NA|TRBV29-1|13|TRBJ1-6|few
TGCAGCGTTGCCCGACAGGAAGGCTCACCCCTCCACTTT
CSVARQEGSPLHF
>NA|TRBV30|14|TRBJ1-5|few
TGTGCCTGGAGTGTACGGGACAGCAATCAGCCCCAGCATTTT
CAWSVRDSNQPQHF
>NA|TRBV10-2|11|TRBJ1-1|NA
TGCGCCAGCAGTGGGGGGTTGGGAGCTTTCTTT
CASSGGLGAFF
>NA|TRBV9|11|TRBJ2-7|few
TGTGCCAGCAGCGCCGGGGGTGAGCAGTACTTC
CASSAGGEQYF
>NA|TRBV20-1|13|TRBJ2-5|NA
TGCAGTGCTATCCCAGCGGGTAAAGAGACCCAGTACTTC
CSAIPAGKETQYF
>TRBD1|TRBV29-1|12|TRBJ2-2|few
TGCAGCGTTGGATACAGGGGCGGGGAGCTGTTTTTT
CSVGYRGGELFF
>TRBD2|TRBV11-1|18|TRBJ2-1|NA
TGTGCCAGCAGCTTAGGCGGGGGGGAAACTATCTACTACAATGAGCAGTTCTTC
CASSLGGGETIYYNEQFF
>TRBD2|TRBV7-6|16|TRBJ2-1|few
TGTGCCAGCGCATTCCAAGACGGGACTAGGGTCGGTGAGCAGTTCTTC
CASAFQDGTRVGEQFF
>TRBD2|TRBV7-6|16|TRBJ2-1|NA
TGTGCCAGCAGCTTAGGACTAGCGGGGGACTACAATGAGCAGTTCTTC
CASSLGLAGDYNEQFF
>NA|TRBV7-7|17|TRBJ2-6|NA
TGTGCTAGCAGCCCCGCCAAGGGCTTTACTGGGGCCAACGTCCTGACTTTC
CASSPAKGFTGANVLTF
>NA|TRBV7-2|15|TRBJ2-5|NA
TGTGCCAGCAGCTTAGATGGGTCCACCGGGGAGACCCAGTACTTC
CASSLDGSTGETQYF
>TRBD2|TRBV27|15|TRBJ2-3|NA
TGTGCCAGCAGTTTGGTAGCGGGGCGTTGGGATACGCAGTATTTT
CASSLVAGRWDTQYF
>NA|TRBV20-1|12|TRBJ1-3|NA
TGCAGTGCTAGAGAGGCTGGAAACACCATATATTTT
CSAREAGNTIYF
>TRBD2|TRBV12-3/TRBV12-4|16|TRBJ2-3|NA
TGTGCCAGCAGTTCCCCCACTAGCGCGAGCACAGATACGCAGTATTTT
CASSSPTSASTDTQYF
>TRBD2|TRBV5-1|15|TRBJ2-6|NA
TGCGCCAGCCGACTAGCGGGGTCTGGGGCCAACGTCCTGACTTTC
CASRLAGSGANVLTF
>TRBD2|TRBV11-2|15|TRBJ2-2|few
TGTGCCAGCAGCCCCCCGGCGGGAGCCCCCGGGGAGCTGTTTTTT
CASSPPAGAPGELFF
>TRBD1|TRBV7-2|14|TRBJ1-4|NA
TGTGCCAGCAGCCGACAGGGGCTGGAGGAAAAACTGTTTTTT
CASSRQGLEEKLFF
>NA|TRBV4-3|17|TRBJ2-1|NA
TGCGCCAGCAGCCAAGAGTTCATGTGGTGGGACTTCTCTGAGCAGTTCTTC
CASSQEFMWWDFSEQFF
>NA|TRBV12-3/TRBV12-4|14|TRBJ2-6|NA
TGTGCCAGCACCTCAGGCTCTGGGGCCAACGTCCTGACTTTC
CASTSGSGANVLTF
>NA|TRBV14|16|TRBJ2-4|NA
TGTGCCAGCAGCCCCAGGGGGGGGGTAGCCAAAAACATTCAGTACTTC
CASSPRGGVAKNIQYF
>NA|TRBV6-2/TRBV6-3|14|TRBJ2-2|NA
TGTGCCAGCAGTTACTTCGGACAGTCCGGGGAGCTGTTTTTT
CASSYFGQSGELFF
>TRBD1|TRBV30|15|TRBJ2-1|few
TGTGCCTGGAGTGGGGGACAGGGGATTTTAAATGAGCAGTTCTTC
CAWSGGQGILNEQFF
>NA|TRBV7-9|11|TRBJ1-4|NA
TGTGCCAGCAGCGATAATGAAAAACTGTTTTTT
CASSDNEKLFF
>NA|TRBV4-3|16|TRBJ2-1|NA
TGCGCCAGCAGCCAAGAACTCCAACGGGGTAGCGATGAGCAGTTCTTC
CASSQELQRGSDEQFF
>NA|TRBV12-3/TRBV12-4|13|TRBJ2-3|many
TGTGCCAGCAACTCGGCTAGCACAGATACGCAGTATTTT
CASNSASTDTQYF
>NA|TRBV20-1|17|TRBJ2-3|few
TGCAGTGCTAGAGATCGGAAGGGGGGGCGGACCACAGATACGCAGTATTTT
CSARDRKGGRTTDTQYF
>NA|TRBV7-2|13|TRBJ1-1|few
TGTGCCAGCAGCCTGACGGACGGGGATGAAGCTTTCTTT
CASSLTDGDEAFF
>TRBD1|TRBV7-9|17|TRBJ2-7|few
TGTGCCAGCAGCCAAACACCGGGACAGGGGGCATCGGACGAGCAGTACTTC
CASSQTPGQGASDEQYF
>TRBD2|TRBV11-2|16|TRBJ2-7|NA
TGTGCCAGCAGCGCACGGGGCGCGGGAGCCACCTACGATCAGTACTTC
CASSARGAGATYDQYF
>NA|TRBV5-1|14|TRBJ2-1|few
TGCGCCAGCAGCTCCAAGAGCTCCTACAATGAGCAGTTCTTC
CASSSKSSYNEQFF